This T cell receptor beta chain was found in a study of blood T cell repertoires in COVID-19. Study overall: COVID-19 samples, acute and convalescent, were from the United States, Italy and Spain.

This clone was recorded once. Losses at the gene ends were 0 bases for V and 8 bases for J; bases not matched to a gene: 8. This CDR3 contains 15 residues. CDR1 and CDR2 from the germline V gene are SGHTA and FQGNSA. In the authors' workflow: Estimated nucleated cell counts came from reference gene primer amplification. TCRdb keeps only in-frame clones here, not all; method: immunoSEQ multiplex PCR. The V and J calls and clone size are taken from that table; D and trimming were inferred from the DNA. This sample has roughly 200,000 clones; more than 75% occur once, and the top ten carry approximately 6%.

The chain couples TRBV7-2 to TRBJ1-1, with 8 bases matching TRBD1. The sequenced material came from peripheral blood. The clonotype was recovered from a man aged 40-50 years with active or convalescent COVID-19. In DNA, the CDR3 is TGTGCCAGCAGCTTAGCGGGACAGGCGCTTCTCGAAGCTTTCTTT. It encodes CASSLAGQALLEAFF.